The present T cell receptor beta chain was sequenced within a study of T cells in Graves' hyperthyroidism and ophthalmopathy. V lost 8 bases and J lost 0; bases outside the gene matches: 1. The CDR3 runs to 13 residues. Germline V gene sequence: CDR1 SNHLY, CDR2 FYNNEI. RNA transcripts yielded amplified TCR beta CDR3 regions. HTBI primers were the set used in a first-round RT-PCR of the TCR CDR3. TCRdb used MiXCR to reprocess the multiplex PCR reads, holding one entry per CDR3 protein. This table has approximately 370,000 distinct CDR3 sequences, approximately 18% appearing once. This clonotype occurred many times.

The sequence derives from a woman younger than 45 with Graves' hyperthyroidism that later progressed to Graves' ophthalmopathy. Sequenced sample: blood. This chain joins TRBV2 and TRBJ2-1, with TRBD2 matching over 7 bases. CDR3 protein: CASRDYSYNEQFF. In DNA form, the CDR3 reads TGTGCCAGCCGGGACTACTCCTACAATGAGCAGTTCTTC. The whole variable domain, remainder taken from reference TRBV2 and TRBJ2-1, is EPEVTQTPSHQVTQMGQEVILRCVPISNHLYFYWYRQILGQKVEFLVSFYNNEISEKSEIFDDQFSVERPDGSNFTLKIRSTKLEDSAMYFCASRDYSYNEQFFGPGTRLTVL.